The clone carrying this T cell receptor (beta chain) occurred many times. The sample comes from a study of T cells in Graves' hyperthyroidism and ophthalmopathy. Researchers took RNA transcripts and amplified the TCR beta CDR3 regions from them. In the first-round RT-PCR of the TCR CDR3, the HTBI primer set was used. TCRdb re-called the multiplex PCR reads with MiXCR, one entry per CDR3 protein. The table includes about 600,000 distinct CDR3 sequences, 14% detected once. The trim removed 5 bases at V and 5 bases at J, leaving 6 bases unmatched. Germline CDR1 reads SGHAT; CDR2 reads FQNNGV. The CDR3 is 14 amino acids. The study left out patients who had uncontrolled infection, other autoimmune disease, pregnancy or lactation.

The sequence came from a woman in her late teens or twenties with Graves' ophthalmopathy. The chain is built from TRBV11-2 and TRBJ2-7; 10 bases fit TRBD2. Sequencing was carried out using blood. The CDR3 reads CASSPSGRSHEQYF. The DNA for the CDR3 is TGTGCCAGCAGCCCTAGCGGGAGATCCCACGAGCAGTACTTC.